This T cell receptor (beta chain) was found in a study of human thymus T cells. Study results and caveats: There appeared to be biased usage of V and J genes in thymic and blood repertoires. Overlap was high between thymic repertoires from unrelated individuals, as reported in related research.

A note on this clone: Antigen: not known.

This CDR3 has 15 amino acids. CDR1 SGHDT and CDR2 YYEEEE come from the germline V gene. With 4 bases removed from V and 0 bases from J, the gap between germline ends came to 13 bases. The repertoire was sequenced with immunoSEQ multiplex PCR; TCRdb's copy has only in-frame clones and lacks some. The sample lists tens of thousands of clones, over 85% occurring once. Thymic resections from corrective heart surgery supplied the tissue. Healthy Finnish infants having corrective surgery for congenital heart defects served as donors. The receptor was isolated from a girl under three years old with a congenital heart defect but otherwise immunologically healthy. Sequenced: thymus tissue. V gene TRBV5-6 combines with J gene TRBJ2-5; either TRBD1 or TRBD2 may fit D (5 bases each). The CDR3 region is CASSPWDPYQETQYF. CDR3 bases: TGTGCCAGCAGCCCGTGGGACCCGTACCAAGAGACCCAGTACTTC.